This T cell receptor beta chain was observed in a study of OX40 agonist ivuxolimab in advanced cancers. Study in general: Dose-escalation cases comprised hepatocellular carcinoma, melanoma, renal cell or head and neck cancer. Cohort: around 79% men, mean age roughly 60, aged about 23 to 79.

General study points: There were, on average, more expanded clones in CD8+ T cells than in CD4+. CD4+ and CD8+ blood T cells expanded clonally by week 6 at 0.1 to 3.0 mg/kg.

Using immunoSEQ multiplex PCR, the repertoire was profiled, and TCRdb retains in-frame clones only, with some absent. The sample has some 62,000 clones, around four fifths seen once. To note about this clone: Its matching antigen is unknown.

The CDR3 has 15 residues. Germline loops: CDR1 MDHEN, CDR2 SYDVKM. Trimming stripped 2 bases from V and 5 bases from J, with 15 bases between. J is TRBJ1-2 and V is TRBV28; D ambiguous. Sequencing used CD4+ or CD8+ T cells sorted from blood, obtained in a trial of the OX40 agonist ivuxolimab. This clonotype originated in an adult with an advanced solid tumor such as melanoma, head and neck, liver or kidney cancer. The chain's CDR3 is CASSLGLRMSYGYTF. The CDR3 DNA follows: TGTGCCAGCAGTTTAGGTCTACGGATGTCATATGGCTACACCTTC.